The 21 T cell receptor beta chains reported below all come from one sample, sequenced in a study of blood T cell repertoires in COVID-19. Some clones are missing from TCRdb's copy, which holds only in-frame ones; the method was immunoSEQ multiplex PCR. The repertoire has some 130,000 clones, around 87% of them found once; the top ten carry around 20%. Specimen: peripheral blood. These receptors all come from a woman aged 45-65 years who had recovered from COVID-19.

This chain uses TRBV27 with TRBJ2-7, with no clear D. V was trimmed by 5 bases and J by 3 bases, leaving 5 bases between them. CDR3 length: 11 amino acids. Germline-derived CDR1 and CDR2 are MNHEY and SMNVEV (reference sequence). CDR3 region: CASSNYYEQYF. The CDR3 DNA is TGTGCCAGCAGTAACTACTACGAGCAGTACTTC.

The chain has TRBV2 and TRBJ2-1, with a weak D call TRBD2 (5 bases). Per germline, CDR1 SNHLY and CDR2 FYNNEI. V lost 2 bases and J lost 15, with 17 bases in between. This CDR3 is built from 13 residues. The CDR3 DNA follows: TGTGCCAGCAGTGAATTTAGCGCTAGGGAATGGTTCTTC. Protein: CASSEFSAREWFF.

The chain has TRBV7-3 and TRBJ2-2; D unclear. Germline lookup yields CDR1 SGHTA and CDR2 FQGTGA. V lost 6 bases and J 7 bases, leaving 18 bases between the germline ends. This CDR3 contains 15 residues. The CDR3 DNA sequence: TGTGCCAGCAGTTTAGGTGTTTGGCTTAACGGGGAGCTGTTTTTT. As protein: CASSLGVWLNGELFF.

This chain joins TRBV6-5 and TRBJ1-1, with D unclear. V was cut by 3 bases and J by 4 bases, with 9 bases left in between. Germline CDR1 is MNHEY and CDR2 is SVGAGI. This CDR3 comprises 13 residues. Written as DNA, the CDR3 is TGTGCCAGCAGTTATCGAGGGTCCACTGAAGCTTTCTTT. This translates into CASSYRGSTEAFF.

The chain combines TRBV5-1 with TRBJ2-1; perhaps TRBD1 as D (6 bases). CDR3 size: 14 residues. V gave up 5 bases and J gave up 3 bases, with 12 bases separating them. CDR1 SGHRS and CDR2 YFSETQ come from the germline V gene. The CDR3 sequence is CASRRLDSYNEQFF. Written as DNA, the CDR3 is TGCGCCAGCAGGCGCTTGGACAGCTACAATGAGCAGTTCTTC.

The rearrangement uses TRBV24-1 and TRBJ2-1, with 7 bases lining up with TRBD1. With V trimmed by 4 bases and J by 8 bases, 10 bases remained unmatched. The CDR3 contains 15 residues. Germline CDR1 reads KGHDR; CDR2 reads SFDVKD. CDR3 coding DNA: TGTGCCACCAGTGACCCGACAGGGTCAGGGGATGAGCAGTTCTTC. Amino acid sequence: CATSDPTGSGDEQFF.

This rearrangement joins TRBV7-9 to TRBJ2-3; no clear D. V was cut by 5 bases and J by 0 bases, with 12 bases left in between. The germline V gene has CDR1 SEHNR and CDR2 FQNEAQ (reference sequence). The CDR3 totals 15 residues. CDR3 protein: CASSPNMQSTDTQYF. The CDR3 DNA reads TGTGCCAGCAGCCCGAATATGCAGAGCACAGATACGCAGTATTTT.

The rearrangement links TRBV5-4 to TRBJ1-2; a weak D match, TRBD1 (6 bases). Trimming took off 0 bases at V and 3 bases at J, with 15 bases between the two ends. The CDR3 is made up of 16 amino acids. Germline CDR1 is SGHNT and CDR2 is YYREEE (reference sequence). The CDR3 is CASSLEFNRADYGYTF. DNA for the CDR3: TGTGCCAGCAGCTTGGAATTTAACAGGGCGGACTATGGCTACACCTTC.

The chain uses TRBV7-3 and TRBJ2-7; maybe TRBD1 (6 bases). Trimming removed 4 bases at V and 4 bases at J, with 11 bases between. CDR3 size: 13 residues. Germline CDR1 and CDR2: SGHTA and FQGTGA. CDR3 DNA sequence: TGTGCCAGCAGCTCCGGGACACCATACGAGCAGTACTTC. The encoded protein is CASSSGTPYEQYF.

The rearrangement joins TRBV6-5 to TRBJ2-7, with 8 bases matching TRBD1. This CDR3 spans 14 amino acids. CDR1 is MNHEY, CDR2 SVGAGI, per germline. J lost 8 bases, V lost 0 bases, and 6 bases had no gene match. Here the CDR3 reads CASSYSISGGKQYF. CDR3 bases: TGTGCCAGCAGTTACTCGATTTCAGGGGGCAAGCAGTACTTC.

The chain recombines TRBV18 with TRBJ2-1; 7 bases are a match to TRBD1. Unmatched junction bases numbered 10, after V lost 6 bases and J lost 8 bases. Germline V gene lookup returns CDR1 KGHSH and CDR2 LQKENI. This CDR3 has 14 amino acids. The CDR3 reads CASSRTGLGDEQFF. In DNA, the CDR3 is TGTGCCAGCTCCCGGACAGGATTAGGGGATGAGCAGTTCTTC.

In its sample, this clone was seen a few times. The chain is built from TRBV5-6 and TRBJ1-2; 9 nucleotides align to TRBD1. The CDR3 totals 14 residues. The J segment lost 6 bases and the V segment lost 4 bases, leaving 7 bases of the junction unmatched. The germline V gene encodes CDR1 SGHDT and CDR2 YYEEEE. CDR3 in DNA: TGTGCCAGCAGCCCAGACAGGGGGAACGATGGCTACACCTTC. Protein sequence: CASSPDRGNDGYTF.

The V call is TRBV27, the J call TRBJ2-5; 9 nucleotides line up with TRBD1. Trimming removed 6 bases from V and 3 bases from J; junction bases left unmatched: 2. The germline V gene encodes CDR1 MNHEY and CDR2 SMNVEV (reference sequence). This CDR3 has 13 residues. The CDR3 bases are TGTGCCAGCAGGCGACAGGGGGAAGAGACCCAGTACTTC. It encodes CASRRQGEETQYF.

This clone was counted many times. Additional DNA sequences in this sample encode the identical CDR3. The rearrangement joins TRBV4-3 to TRBJ2-1, with TRBD2 matching over 9 bases. The V gene end was trimmed by 0 bases and the J gene end by 10 bases; junction bases not matched to a gene: 7. The CDR3 extends over 15 amino acids. Looked up from germline, CDR1 is LGHNA and CDR2 is YSLEER. CDR3 in amino acids: CASSQEASGMGEQFF. The DNA for the CDR3 is TGCGCCAGCAGCCAAGAGGCTAGCGGGATGGGAGAGCAGTTCTTC.

The gene calls are TRBV18 and TRBJ2-7; D is perhaps TRBD2 (6 bases). The CDR3 length is 14 residues. The V gene lost 4 bases and the J gene lost 6 bases, with 16 bases spanning the gap. The germline V gene encodes CDR1 KGHSH and CDR2 LQKENI. The CDR3 sequence is CASSQNGAGREQYF. DNA for the CDR3: TGTGCCAGCTCACAGAATGGGGCGGGGCGCGAGCAGTACTTC.

The genes are TRBV19 and TRBJ2-7, with 9 positions matching TRBD2. Germline CDR1 LNHDA, CDR2 SQIVND (reference sequence). V trimming: 10 bases; J trimming: 0 bases; junction bases outside the gene matches: 13. This CDR3 has 16 residues. In DNA, the CDR3 is TGTGCCACCCCACGCCGTAGCGGGGGTATCTCCTACGAGCAGTACTTC. It translates to CATPRRSGGISYEQYF.

The chain combines TRBV11-3 with TRBJ2-5; D ambiguous. V was pared by 6 bases and J by 1 base, with 12 bases between. The germline CDR1 and CDR2 sequences are SGHNT and YENEEA. The CDR3 is 14 residues long. CDR3 residues: CASSPYLSQETQYF. The CDR3 DNA reads TGTGCCAGCAGTCCCTATTTATCCCAAGAGACCCAGTACTTC.

The chain employs TRBV15 and TRBJ2-3; D is unclear. V lost 1 base and J lost 3, with 2 bases in between. Germline lookup yields CDR1 LNHNV and CDR2 YYDKDF (reference sequence). The CDR3 extends over 12 amino acids. This CDR3 is CATSRVTDTQYF. CDR3 sequence (DNA): TGTGCCACCAGCAGAGTAACAGATACGCAGTATTTT.

This chain links TRBV1 with TRBJ1-2; no check of the table's D call, TRBD1, against the DNA was made. TRBV1 is a pseudogene. This CDR3 is 19 amino acids long. For the CDR3, the DNA is TGCACCAGCAGCCACCGAACCAATCTTGAACAGAAATCTAACTATGGCTACACCTTC. Its translation: CTSSHRTNLEQKSNYGYTF.

The chain carries TRBV19 and TRBJ1-6; D not resolved. This CDR3 is built from 15 residues. The germline V gene has CDR1 LNHDA and CDR2 SQIVND (reference sequence). Trimming took 6 bases from V and 0 from J, leaving 9 bases between them. Written as DNA, the CDR3 is TGTGCCAGTAGCCGGGAAAACTCCTATAATTCACCCCTCCACTTT. Protein product: CASSRENSYNSPLHF. Variable domain in full (rest from reference TRBV19 and TRBJ1-6): DGGITQSPKYLFRKEGQNVTLSCEQNLNHDAMYWYRQDPGQGLRLIYYSQIVNDFQKGDIAEGYSVSREKKESFPLTVTSAQKNPTAFYLCASSRENSYNSPLHFGNGTRLTVT.

The chain links TRBV9 to TRBJ2-2; D is undetermined. Trimming removed 5 bases at V and 6 bases at J, with 11 bases between. Germline-derived CDR1 and CDR2 are SGDLS and YYNGEE. The CDR3 is 13 residues long. This chain's CDR3 is CASRVLESGELFF. CDR3 DNA sequence: TGTGCCAGCAGGGTTCTAGAGTCCGGGGAGCTGTTTTTT.